Listed below are T cell receptor beta chains from one sample, sequenced in a study of shared clonotypes between healthy human individuals. TCRdb keeps only in-frame clones here, not all; method: immunoSEQ multiplex PCR. This table has 75,000 to 100,000 clones, about 45% appearing once. Input material: PBMCs. The receptors shown here come from a woman aged 40 to 49 in good health. Some clones in this sample may be carry-over from other donors' samples. Both conserved end residues are part of each CDR3.

V gene	J gene	CDR3 protein
TRBV30	TRBJ2-3	CAWSPGGSITDTQYF
TRBV29-1	TRBJ2-1	CSVEGTGQGEYNEQFF
TRBV2	TRBJ1-5	CASSDRGQPQHF
TRBV20-1	TRBJ1-2	CSASLEPGYTF
TRBV4-1	TRBJ2-5	CASSQDRLALTQYF
TRBV5-7	TRBJ1-5	CASSPPLGTNQPQHF
TRBV7-3	TRBJ2-7	CASSLTARGEQYF
TRBV7-3	TRBJ2-2	CASSLGLAGGTGELFF
TRBV10-2	TRBJ2-3	CASSVGGSPHNTQYF
TRBV14	TRBJ1-5	CASSQERQPQHF
TRBV6-6	TRBJ2-7	CASRGGFNSYEQYF
TRBV5-1	TRBJ1-2	CASSRENREGYTF
TRBV11-2	TRBJ2-2	CASSFTPTGSAGELFF
TRBV7-2	TRBJ2-7	CASSLQGRAGEQYF
TRBV29-1	TRBJ2-1	CSVDGLAGGPNEQFF
TRBV18	TRBJ2-7	CASSPRGGEEQYF
TRBV5-1	TRBJ1-2	CASSLGVGSYGYTF
TRBV5-1	TRBJ2-1	CASSLSVQGANSYNEQFF